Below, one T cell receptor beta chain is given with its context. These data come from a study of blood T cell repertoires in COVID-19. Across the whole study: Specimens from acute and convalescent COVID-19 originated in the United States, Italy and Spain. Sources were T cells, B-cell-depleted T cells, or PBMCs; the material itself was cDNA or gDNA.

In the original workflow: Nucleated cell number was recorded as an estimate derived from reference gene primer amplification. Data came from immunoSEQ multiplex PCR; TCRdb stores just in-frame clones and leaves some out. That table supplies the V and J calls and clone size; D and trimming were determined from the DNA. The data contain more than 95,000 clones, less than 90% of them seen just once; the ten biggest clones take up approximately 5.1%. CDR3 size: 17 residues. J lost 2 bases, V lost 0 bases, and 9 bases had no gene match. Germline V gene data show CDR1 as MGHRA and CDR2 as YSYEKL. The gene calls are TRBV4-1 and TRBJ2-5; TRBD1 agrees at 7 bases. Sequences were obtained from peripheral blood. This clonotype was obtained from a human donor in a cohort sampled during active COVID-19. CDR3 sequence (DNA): TGCGCCAGCAGCCAAGACATGGGGTGGGGACAGCAAGAGACCCAGTACTTC. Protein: CASSQDMGWGQQETQYF.